These 27 T cell receptor beta chains originate from one sample sequenced in a study of CD4 T cells in relation to SARS-CoV-2 and coronaviruses. The data were produced by immunoSEQ multiplex PCR, yet TCRdb's version contains in-frame clones alone and is incomplete. Here the sample spans more than 20,000 clones, 55% to 80% being singletons. The unexposed donors gave CD4+ T cells in about 2010-2019, prior to COVID-19. Isolation of CD4+ T cells took place after around 11 days in culture. Their recognized antigens are unknown. Sequenced: CD4+ T cells from PBMCs, cultured in vitro. These receptors were collected from a human donor in good health.

Here the CDR3 DNA reads TGTGCCAGCAGTCCCGGGTGGAGGAGCACTGAAGCTTTCTTT. Its translation: CASSPGWRSTEAFF. J is TRBJ1-1 and V is TRBV6-5; no firm D call. The germline V gene encodes CDR1 MNHEY and CDR2 SVGAGI. The V end was cut by 5 bases, the J end by 4 bases, with 14 bases between. CDR3 length: 14 amino acids.

Written as DNA, the CDR3 is TGTGCCAGCAGCCGAAACCAGGCTACCTACGAGCAGTACTTC. Its translation is CASSRNQATYEQYF. J is TRBJ2-7 and V is TRBV6-5; no clear D gene. V was cut by 6 bases and J by 2 bases, with 14 bases left in between. CDR1 MNHEY and CDR2 SVGAGI come from the germline V gene. The CDR3 extends over 14 amino acids.

The V call is TRBV7-2, the J call TRBJ2-7, with D possibly TRBD1 on 5 matching bases. The CDR3 has 13 amino acids. Germline V gene data show CDR1 as SGHTA and CDR2 as FQGNSA. V lost 4 bases and J 5 bases, leaving 12 bases between the germline ends. The CDR3 protein is CASSSRVLHEQYF. The CDR3 region has the DNA TGTGCCAGCAGCTCCAGGGTCCTCCACGAGCAGTACTTC.

The V and J genes are TRBV4-3 and TRBJ2-2, with D tentatively TRBD1 (6 bases). The CDR3 loop spans 17 amino acids. From germline, CDR1 is LGHNA and CDR2 YSLEER. Trimming shortened V by 0 bases and J by 1 base, and 12 bases separated the two germline ends. The CDR3 reads CASSQDFVTGNTGELFF. Here the CDR3 DNA reads TGCGCCAGCAGCCAAGATTTCGTGACAGGGAACACCGGGGAGCTGTTTTTT.

This chain links TRBV7-9 with TRBJ2-5; D perhaps matches TRBD2 (5 bases). From germline, CDR1 is SEHNR and CDR2 FQNEAQ (reference sequence). The ends were cut back, 5 bases at V and 5 bases at J, with 15 bases in the middle. This CDR3 has 14 residues. The CDR3 sequence is CASSTTSGWETQYF. The CDR3 DNA follows: TGTGCCAGCAGCACAACTAGTGGCTGGGAGACCCAGTACTTC.

The CDR3 nucleotides read TGTGCCAGCAGCTTGGACAGCTATAATTCACCCCTCCACTTT. Protein sequence: CASSLDSYNSPLHF. The chain uses TRBV7-2 and TRBJ1-6; a possible D gene is TRBD1 (6 bases). Germline CDR1 is SGHTA and CDR2 is FQGNSA. The V gene lost 3 bases and the J gene lost 3 bases, with 6 bases spanning the gap. The CDR3 is 14 amino acids.

The chain joins TRBV29-1 to TRBJ1-5, with D uncertain. The CDR3 is 11 residues long. Germline assignment: CDR1 SQVTM and CDR2 ANQGSEA. Between the trimmed V and J ends, which lost 6 bases and 2 bases, there was a span of 5 bases. CDR3 sequence reads: CSVPGNQPQHF. The CDR3 nucleotides are TGCAGCGTACCAGGCAATCAGCCCCAGCATTTT.

This clone was detected only a few times. The rearrangement links TRBV6-5 to TRBJ1-3; D remains ambiguous. Germline lookup yields CDR1 MNHEY and CDR2 SVGAGI. This CDR3 region has 15 residues. V was cut by 4 bases and J by 7 bases, with 17 bases left in between. CDR3 sequence: CASSSSGLGRNTIYF. DNA for the CDR3: TGTGCCAGCAGTTCCTCGGGTCTTGGAAGGAACACCATATATTTT.

This clone was seen a few times. The V gene is TRBV5-6, the J gene TRBJ2-7; the match to TRBD2 covers 7 bases. Germline CDR1 and CDR2: SGHDT and YYEEEE. CDR3 length: 15 amino acids. V dropped 3 bases and J dropped 6; count of bases not matched to a gene: 12. The DNA of the CDR3 is TGTGCCAGCAGCTGGGGTCCCGGGACTACCCTCGAGCAGTACTTC. Translation: CASSWGPGTTLEQYF.

The J gene is TRBJ2-3, the V gene TRBV5-1; D is undetermined. Trimming stripped 7 bases from V and 2 bases from J, with 14 bases between. CDR3 length equals 14 residues. From germline, CDR1 is SGHRS and CDR2 YFSETQ. The CDR3 loop reads CASSGSLHTDTQYF. In DNA form, the CDR3 reads TGCGCCAGCTCTGGGTCCCTTCACACAGATACGCAGTATTTT.

For this clone: An end of the junction differs from the germline gene, which may be a read error. This sequence joins TRBV7-7 and TRBJ2-5; TRBD1 aligns across 7 bases. Germline-derived CDR1 and CDR2 are SSHAT and FNYEAQ (reference sequence). This CDR3 has 15 amino acids. The CDR3 reads CASSPMGQSQETQYF. Here the CDR3 DNA reads TGTGCTAGCAGCCCCATGGGACAGTCCCAAGAGACCCAGTACTTC.

V is TRBV5-5 and J is TRBJ1-2; D is perhaps TRBD1 (6 bases). Deletions cut 4 bases from V and 6 bases from J, with 10 bases between. The CDR3 consists of 12 residues. The germline CDR1 and CDR2 sequences are SGHKS and YYEKEE (reference sequence). As DNA, the CDR3 is TGTGCCAGCAGCACGGACAGTCATGGCTACACCTTC. This encodes CASSTDSHGYTF.

This clone was counted between two and nine times. This chain connects TRBV5-1 to TRBJ2-1, with 9 bases lining up with TRBD1. Germline V gene lookup returns CDR1 SGHRS and CDR2 YFSETQ. With 7 bases clipped from V and 1 base from J, the junction kept 6 bases outside the gene matches. The CDR3 has 15 residues. The CDR3 spells CASQIGTGSYNEQFF. The CDR3 coding sequence is TGCGCCAGCCAAATTGGGACAGGGTCCTACAATGAGCAGTTCTTC.

The chain carries TRBV6-6 and TRBJ2-5; perhaps TRBD1 as D (5 bases). CDR1 and CDR2 from the germline V gene are MNHNY and SVGAGI (reference sequence). Trimming shortened V by 2 bases and J by 5 bases, and 9 bases separated the two germline ends. The CDR3 totals 13 residues. In nucleotides, the CDR3 is TGTGCCAGCAGTTACGAGAAGGGGGAGACCCAGTACTTC. It encodes CASSYEKGETQYF.

CDR3 amino acids: CASSIFGMNTEAFF. The CDR3 DNA reads TGTGCCAGTAGTATTTTCGGCATGAACACTGAAGCTTTCTTT. This chain joins TRBV19 and TRBJ1-1; no firm D call. CDR3 length equals 14 residues. Trimming removed 3 bases at V and 0 bases at J, with 8 bases between. The V gene's germline CDR1 is LNHDA and CDR2 SQIVND (reference sequence).

The V call is TRBV28, the J call TRBJ1-4, with D perhaps TRBD1 (6 bases). Germline V gives CDR1 MDHEN, CDR2 SYDVKM. V was shortened by 8 bases and J by 8 bases, with 18 bases between the two germline ends. CDR3 length: 14 amino acids. The CDR3 is CASYMGGLREKLFF. The CDR3 bases are TGTGCCAGCTATATGGGGGGCCTAAGAGAAAAACTGTTTTTT. Combining the CDR3 with reference TRBV28 and TRBJ1-4 gives the whole variable domain DVKVTQSSRYLVKRTGEKVFLECVQDMDHENMFWYRQDPGLGLRLIYFSYDVKMKEKGDIPEGYSVSREKKERFSLILESASTNQTSMYLCASYMGGLREKLFFGSGTQLSVL.

V usage is TRBV9 and J usage is TRBJ1-2; a possible D gene is TRBD1 (6 bases). V was pared by 2 bases and J by 7 bases, with 12 bases between. The CDR3 totals 13 residues. Germline CDR1 is SGDLS and CDR2 is YYNGEE. This CDR3 is CASSVQGLGGYTF. The CDR3 nucleotides read TGTGCCAGCAGCGTGCAGGGGCTAGGTGGCTACACCTTC.

This clone was seen more than once but under ten times. This chain joins TRBV5-1 and TRBJ2-2, with D possibly matching TRBD1 (6 bases). From germline, CDR1 is SGHRS and CDR2 YFSETQ. The CDR3 sequence is 16 residues long. Trimming stripped 1 base from V and 0 bases from J, with 10 bases between. CDR3 sequence (DNA): TGCGCCAGCAGCTTGAGACAGGCAGCGAACACCGGGGAGCTGTTTTTT. This codes for CASSLRQAANTGELFF. Based on the CDR3 plus reference TRBV5-1 and TRBJ2-2, the full variable domain is KAGVTQTPRYLIKTRGQQVTLSCSPISGHRSVSWYQQTPGQGLQFLFEYFSETQRNKGNFPGRFSGRQFSNSRSEMNVSTLELGDSALYLCASSLRQAANTGELFFGEGSRLTVL.

This clone was picked up one time. The rearrangement links TRBV6-1 to TRBJ1-1, with D perhaps matching TRBD1 (5 bases). Germline V gives CDR1 MNHNS, CDR2 SASEGT. The V and J ends lost 1 base and 5 bases respectively, with 11 bases between them. The CDR3 has 14 residues. The CDR3 spells CASSEVGGETEAFF. Here the CDR3 DNA reads TGTGCCAGCAGTGAAGTCGGAGGGGAGACTGAAGCTTTCTTT.

The genes are TRBV7-2 and TRBJ1-5, with D hard to call. Germline V CDR1 and CDR2: SGHTA, FQGNSA. Trimming took 2 bases from V and 4 from J, leaving 6 bases between them. This CDR3 has 13 amino acids. CDR3 coding DNA: TGTGCCAGCAGCTTAACCCCAAATCAGCCCCAGCATTTT. The encoded protein is CASSLTPNQPQHF.

The chain is built from TRBV5-6 and TRBJ2-5, with D maybe TRBD1 (6 bases). Germline CDR1 SGHDT, CDR2 YYEEEE. The ends were cut back, 0 bases at V and 5 bases at J, with 20 bases in the middle. The CDR3 has 17 amino acids. The CDR3 region is CASSLAYLFQGRETQYF. CDR3 nucleotide sequence: TGTGCCAGCAGCTTGGCCTATTTGTTCCAGGGGCGGGAGACCCAGTACTTC.

There are a few counts of this clone. This chain uses TRBV3-1 (or the pseudogene TRBV3-2) with TRBJ2-5, with 7 bases aligning to TRBD2. The CDR3 totals 13 residues. The ends lost 5 bases at V and 5 bases at J; junction bases unmatched: 5. Germline CDR1 is LGHDT and CDR2 is YNNKEL (reference sequence). As DNA, the CDR3 is TGTGCCAGCAGCTATGGGACTACCGAGACCCAGTACTTC. Amino acid sequence: CASSYGTTETQYF.

This chain links TRBV3-1 (or the pseudogene TRBV3-2) with TRBJ2-1; D remains unclear. This CDR3 region has 14 residues. V dropped 3 bases and J dropped 7 bases, with 13 bases sitting between them. Germline values: CDR1 LGHDT, CDR2 YNNKEL (reference sequence). The CDR3 DNA reads as TGTGCCAGCAGCCATCCCGGACCGTCGAATGAGCAGTTCTTC. Residues: CASSHPGPSNEQFF.

V usage is TRBV5-4 and J usage is TRBJ2-7, with no clear D. Trimming removed 0 bases at V and 3 bases at J, with 4 bases between. The CDR3 runs 12 residues. CDR1 is SGHNT and CDR2 is YYREEE in the germline V gene (reference sequence). The CDR3 loop is CASSLGYYEQYF. DNA of the CDR3: TGTGCCAGCAGCTTGGGCTACTACGAGCAGTACTTC.

The chain carries TRBV7-2 and TRBJ1-1; 7 nucleotides line up with TRBD1. J gave up 7 bases and V 5 bases, and 7 bases lay outside the gene matches. The CDR3 extends over 13 amino acids. From germline, CDR1 is SGHTA and CDR2 FQGNSA. The CDR3 DNA reads as TGTGCCAGCAGCCCCCGGGCAGGGGGTGAAGCTTTCTTT. Amino acids: CASSPRAGGEAFF.

This clone was picked up a small number of times. The genes are TRBV7-2 and TRBJ1-1; weak D call: TRBD1 (6 bases). V lost 5 bases and J 4 bases, leaving 14 bases between the germline ends. The CDR3 consists of 14 residues. Germline loops: CDR1 SGHTA, CDR2 FQGNSA. This CDR3 reads CASSPGGGGTEAFF. CDR3 bases: TGTGCCAGCAGCCCGGGAGGGGGTGGCACTGAAGCTTTCTTT.

This clone is categorized as large. The chain has TRBV30 and TRBJ1-2; TRBD1 is a possible D gene (5 bases). Germline V lookup: CDR1 GTSNPN, CDR2 SVGIG (reference sequence). The CDR3 loop spans 10 amino acids. V dropped 8 bases and J dropped 5 bases, with 9 bases sitting between them. The CDR3 spells CAGGIYGYTF. CDR3 sequence (DNA): TGTGCCGGGGGGATATATGGCTACACCTTC.